This T cell receptor (beta chain) was documented in a study of blood T cell repertoires in COVID-19. The germline gives CDR1 MDHEN, CDR2 SYDVKM. Deletions cut 6 bases from V and 8 bases from J, with 16 bases between. The CDR3 sequence is 14 residues long. Produced via immunoSEQ multiplex PCR; TCRdb's table is partial and in-frame only. Altogether fewer than 250,000 clones are present, around 82% being singletons, with the ten largest covering about 7.7%. Participants spanned ages about 18 to 100 years and resided in about two dozen US areas. Categorization into cohorts depended on clinical history that participants reported.

The sequencing sample was made of PBMCs or T cells enriched from blood (not recorded which). J is TRBJ1-4 and V is TRBV28; D is possibly TRBD1 (6 bases). The receptor comes from a woman aged 40 to 49 with acute COVID-19. The CDR3 reads CASRKQGNKEKLFF. The CDR3 DNA reads TGTGCCAGCAGGAAACAGGGTAATAAGGAAAAACTGTTTTTT. Using reference TRBV28 and TRBJ1-4 for the parts outside the CDR3, the full variable domain is DVKVTQSSRYLVKRTGEKVFLECVQDMDHENMFWYRQDPGLGLRLIYFSYDVKMKEKGDIPEGYSVSREKKERFSLILESASTNQTSMYLCASRKQGNKEKLFFGSGTQLSVL.